This T cell receptor beta chain was obtained from a study of cytomegalovirus exposure and HLA in healthy donors. Primers included in the PCR were 60 Vbeta and 13 Jbeta primers. The repertoire was sequenced with immunoSEQ multiplex PCR; TCRdb's copy has only in-frame clones and lacks some. The repertoire includes 99,000 or so clones, around 74% of them detected once, and about 8.6% sits in the top ten. Germline V gene data show CDR1 as SGHRS and CDR2 as YFSETQ. The length of the CDR3 is 16 residues. J was trimmed by 5 bases and V by 3 bases; bases with no gene match: 9. The chain is built from TRBV5-1 and TRBJ1-2; TRBD1 aligns across 11 bases. The sequenced material came from PBMCs. The clonotype was recovered from a woman in her thirties or forties in good health and CMV-seropositive. CDR3 loop: CASSSPGQGGIYGYTF. The CDR3 region has the DNA TGCGCCAGCAGCTCTCCGGGACAGGGGGGAATTTATGGCTACACCTTC.